The T cell receptor (beta chain) described here comes from a study of blood T cell repertoires in COVID-19. Background on the study: T cells, B-cell-depleted T cells, or PBMCs supplied cDNA or gDNA.

CDR3 length: 15 amino acids. Germline trimming cut 4 bases from V and 1 base from J; bases unmatched to any gene: 4. Germline CDR1 is SGHTA and CDR2 is FQGTGA. Using immunoSEQ multiplex PCR, the repertoire was profiled, and TCRdb retains in-frame clones only, with some absent. Among 470,000 or so clones listed, 70% to 90% were seen once. The source material was peripheral blood. The TCR comes from a human donor in a cohort sampled during active COVID-19. J is TRBJ2-3 and V is TRBV7-3; 8 nucleotides align to TRBD2. Here the CDR3 reads CASSSLAGGTDTQYF. The CDR3 nucleotides read TGTGCCAGCAGCTCCCTAGCGGGCGGCACAGATACGCAGTATTTT.